These 19 T cell receptor beta chains originate from one sample sequenced in a study of cytomegalovirus exposure and HLA in healthy donors. PCR was performed using 60 Vbeta and 13 Jbeta primers. TCRdb's copy holds only in-frame clones and misses some; the assay was immunoSEQ multiplex PCR. The sample consists of 150,000 or so clones, about 80% of them appearing once. The sequenced material came from PBMCs. The receptor source for this set is a woman aged 40 to 50 in good health and CMV-seronegative.

The V and J genes are TRBV27 and TRBJ1-5; 7 bases are a match to TRBD1. Trimming removed 2 bases from V and 8 bases from J; junction bases left unmatched: 6. CDR3 length: 14 amino acids. Germline CDR1 reads MNHEY; CDR2 reads SMNVEV (reference sequence). The CDR3 region is CASSLRTGQKPQHF. The CDR3 nucleotides are TGTGCCAGCAGTTTACGGACGGGACAGAAGCCCCAGCATTTT.

This clone appeared a few times. V is TRBV5-1 and J is TRBJ1-1; tentative D call: TRBD1 (6 bases). The V and J ends lost 1 base and 4 bases respectively, with 8 bases between them. Germline values: CDR1 SGHRS, CDR2 YFSETQ. The CDR3 runs to 13 residues. CDR3 residues: CASSLQGPTEAFF. CDR3 DNA sequence: TGCGCCAGCAGCTTGCAGGGGCCCACTGAAGCTTTCTTT.

The chain combines TRBV11-3 with TRBJ1-1, with TRBD1 matching over 7 bases. Germline V gives CDR1 SGHNT, CDR2 YENEEA. This CDR3 comprises 18 residues. The trim removed 5 bases at V and 0 bases at J, leaving 15 bases unmatched. CDR3 protein: CASSRYRGESTMNTEAFF. The CDR3 DNA sequence: TGTGCCAGCAGCCGTTACAGGGGTGAATCAACGATGAACACTGAAGCTTTCTTT. Full variable domain (remainder filled in from reference TRBV11-3 and TRBJ1-1): EAGVVQSPRYKIIEKKQPVAFWCNPISGHNTLYWYLQNLGQGPELLIRYENEEAVDDSQLPKDRFSAERLKGVDSTLKIQPAELGDSAVYLCASSRYRGESTMNTEAFFGQGTRLTVV.

The genes are TRBV4-1 and TRBJ2-1, with D unclear. This CDR3 comprises 17 residues. CDR1 and CDR2 (germline): MGHRA, YSYEKL. V was shortened by 0 bases and J by 0 bases, with 12 bases between the two germline ends. CDR3 coding DNA: TGCGCCAGCAGCCAAGATCTGATACTACTCTCCTACAATGAGCAGTTCTTC. It is translated as CASSQDLILLSYNEQFF.

Regarding this clone: The junction departs from the called germline gene at one end, perhaps through a read error. The genes are TRBV7-9 and TRBJ2-1; 8 bases fit TRBD2. Germline assignment: CDR1 SEHNR and CDR2 FQNEAQ (reference sequence). This CDR3 is built from 16 residues. The CDR3 region has the DNA TGTTCCAGCAGCGCCCGCTCGGGACTAGTGTACAATGAGCAGTTCTTC. It translates to CSSSARSGLVYNEQFF.

This clone was observed a few times. CDR3 in DNA: TGTGCCAGCAGCTTAGGTCCCAGGGACATTCAGTACTTC. Translating it yields CASSLGPRDIQYF. This chain uses TRBV7-2 with TRBJ2-4, with D possibly TRBD1 on 5 matching bases. V was clipped by 1 base and J by 8 bases, with 9 bases between them. The CDR3 covers 13 residues. In germline, CDR1 is SGHTA, CDR2 FQGNSA.

This clone showed up just a few times. The V and J genes are TRBV4-2 and TRBJ1-1; TRBD1 matches at 7 bases. Looked up from germline, CDR1 is LGHNA and CDR2 is YNFKEQ. V dropped 0 bases and J dropped 2; count of bases not matched to a gene: 3. CDR3 length: 15 amino acids. The CDR3 DNA reads TGTGCCAGCAGCCAAGATGACAGGGCAAACACTGAAGCTTTCTTT. Protein sequence: CASSQDDRANTEAFF.

The rearrangement uses TRBV11-2 and TRBJ1-5; a weak D match, TRBD1 (5 bases). Germline CDR1 is SGHAT and CDR2 is FQNNGV. This CDR3 contains 17 residues. Trimming removed 2 bases from V and 0 bases from J, with 14 bases in between. The CDR3 DNA reads as TGTGCCAGCAGCTTATACCCCAGGGATTATAGCAATCAGCCCCAGCATTTT. Its protein is CASSLYPRDYSNQPQHF.

This clone was observed a few times. This chain connects TRBV4-3 to TRBJ2-1; no clear D. CDR1 is LGHNA, CDR2 YSLEER, per germline. Trimming pared 1 base from V and 0 bases from J, leaving 10 bases between. The CDR3 extends over 16 amino acids. In nucleotides, the CDR3 is TGCGCCAGCAGCCAAGCGGTCTCAGGCTCCTACAATGAGCAGTTCTTC. It translates to CASSQAVSGSYNEQFF.

The chain uses TRBV4-3 and TRBJ2-7; 9 bases match TRBD1. Germline CDR1 is LGHNA and CDR2 is YSLEER. The CDR3 runs 15 residues. The ends lost 0 bases at V and 7 bases at J; junction bases unmatched: 7. CDR3 protein: CASSQDNRGLYEQYF. CDR3 coding DNA: TGCGCCAGCAGCCAAGATAACAGGGGGCTCTATGAGCAGTACTTC.

The CDR3 DNA sequence: TGTGCCAGCAGCTTGGCACTTAGCGGGTTTGGGCACAATGAGCAGTTCTTC. Amino acid sequence: CASSLALSGFGHNEQFF. The chain combines TRBV7-2 with TRBJ2-1, with 7 bases fitting TRBD2. The CDR3 consists of 17 residues. V lost 3 bases, J lost 5 bases, and 13 bases stayed unmatched. Germline V lookup: CDR1 SGHTA, CDR2 FQGNSA.

The CDR3 coding sequence is TGTGCCAGCAGCCCCTTTGCGGGGGATGGCTACACCTTC. This encodes CASSPFAGDGYTF. The rearrangement links TRBV28 to TRBJ1-2, with D possibly being TRBD1 (5 bases). The CDR3 extends over 13 amino acids. V dropped 6 bases and J dropped 6 bases, with 14 bases sitting between them. Germline CDR1 and CDR2: MDHEN and SYDVKM.

The gene calls are TRBV6-6 and TRBJ2-1; possible D gene TRBD1, 6 bases. Germline V gives CDR1 MNHNY, CDR2 SVGAGI (reference sequence). Trimming pared 5 bases from V and 7 bases from J, leaving 6 bases between. CDR3 length: 11 residues. For the CDR3, the DNA is TGTGCCAGCAGTCAGGGGAATGAGCAGTTCTTC. Protein: CASSQGNEQFF.

V is TRBV4-3 and J is TRBJ1-2, with 10 bases lining up with TRBD1. The length of the CDR3 is 14 residues. Germline V gene sequence: CDR1 LGHNA, CDR2 YSLEER. The V gene end was trimmed by 1 base and the J gene end by 7 bases; junction bases not matched to a gene: 3. Written as DNA, the CDR3 is TGCGCCAGCAGCCAAGCCAGGACAGGGGGTGGCTACACCTTC. Encoded protein: CASSQARTGGGYTF.

This chain uses TRBV28 with TRBJ2-7; D uncertain. Trimming cost V 2 bases and J 6 bases, with 14 bases left between them. This CDR3 spans 14 amino acids. The germline V gene encodes CDR1 MDHEN and CDR2 SYDVKM. The chain's CDR3 is CASSLGLGLGEQYF. The CDR3 region has the DNA TGTGCCAGCAGTTTAGGGCTGGGTTTAGGCGAGCAGTACTTC. The full variable domain, rest sourced from reference TRBV28 and TRBJ2-7, is DVKVTQSSRYLVKRTGEKVFLECVQDMDHENMFWYRQDPGLGLRLIYFSYDVKMKEKGDIPEGYSVSREKKERFSLILESASTNQTSMYLCASSLGLGLGEQYFGPGTRLTVT.

The chain combines TRBV5-5 with TRBJ2-1; maybe TRBD2 (5 bases). The CDR3 loop spans 13 amino acids. V dropped 1 base and J dropped 12 bases, with 14 bases sitting between them. Germline V CDR1 and CDR2: SGHKS, YYEKEE (reference sequence). The CDR3 spells CASSLSLERGQFF. CDR3 coding DNA: TGTGCCAGCAGCTTGTCTCTAGAACGGGGGCAGTTCTTC.

The V and J genes are TRBV5-8 and TRBJ2-1; 8 positions match TRBD1. CDR1 is SGHTS and CDR2 is YDEGEE in the germline V gene. J gave up 6 bases and V 6 bases, and 14 bases lay outside the gene matches. CDR3 length equals 16 residues. The CDR3, as DNA: TGTGCCAGCACCCCTCGAGGGGGGACAGGAAGCAATGAGCAGTTCTTC. Protein: CASTPRGGTGSNEQFF.

This sequence joins TRBV11-3 and TRBJ2-7; 10 bases align to TRBD1. Germline V gene sequence: CDR1 SGHNT, CDR2 YENEEA. Trimming at V came to 4 bases and at J to 3 bases, leaving 6 bases not matched to a gene. This CDR3 spans 15 amino acids. CDR3 region: CASSYPGQGYYEQYF. The CDR3 nucleotides read TGTGCCAGCAGCTACCCGGGACAGGGGTACTACGAGCAGTACTTC.

This chain links TRBV7-2 with TRBJ2-3, with 7 bases fitting TRBD1. Germline V CDR1 and CDR2: SGHTA, FQGNSA. Trimming took 3 bases from V and 3 from J; bases not matched to a gene: 6. The CDR3 totals 15 residues. The CDR3 loop is CASSLRQGETDTQYF. CDR3 coding DNA: TGTGCCAGCAGCTTGAGGCAGGGGGAAACAGATACGCAGTATTTT.